The 25 T cell receptor beta chains below were found in one sample sequenced in a study of PD-1 blockade in classical Hodgkin lymphoma (dated by TCRdb to the early 2020s). The method behind the library was the immunoSEQ multiplex PCR assay. TCRdb obtained this table from immuneACCESS and retained in-frame rearrangements with V and J assigned. These tables miss some clones; where compared with another copy, unresolved V genes account for less than half of the shortfall, and the remainder is unexplained. Within this sample are some 27,000 clones, with about 82% of them counted one time only. 15% to 20% of the sample belongs to the ten largest clones. The time point tag for this specimen amounts to: cycle 4 day 1 (C4D1), after less than seven weeks of nivolumab. Relapse after autologous stem cell transplantation had occurred in all trial patients, and cohorts A, B and C were distinguished by prior brentuximab vedotin exposure.

The sequences come from peripheral blood mononuclear cells (PBMCs), collected before the fourth cycle of nivolumab. These receptors were obtained from a human donor with classical Hodgkin lymphoma.

The CDR3 coding sequence is TGTGCCAGCAGTGCGACGTTGCCTTCCACAGATACGCAGTATTTT. Protein product: CASSATLPSTDTQYF. The V and J genes are TRBV2 and TRBJ2-3; D unresolved. Germline loops: CDR1 SNHLY, CDR2 FYNNEI. This CDR3 comprises 15 residues. Trimming shortened V by 4 bases and J by 2 bases, and 13 bases separated the two germline ends.

The rearrangement joins TRBV5-4 to TRBJ2-1, with 12 bases lining up with TRBD1. J was trimmed by 5 bases and V by 0 bases; bases with no gene match: 6. CDR3 size: 17 residues. Germline V gene sequence: CDR1 SGHNT, CDR2 YYREEE (reference sequence). This CDR3 is CASSLGDRGRVDNEQFF. The CDR3 DNA is TGTGCCAGCAGCTTGGGGGACAGGGGGCGCGTGGACAATGAGCAGTTCTTC.

This chain uses TRBV6-5 with TRBJ1-6; TRBD1 is a possible D gene (5 bases). The CDR3 extends over 15 amino acids. Looked up from germline, CDR1 is MNHEY and CDR2 is SVGAGI. Between the trimmed V and J ends, which lost 4 bases and 7 bases, there was a span of 14 bases. This CDR3 reads CASSFSGTFNSPLHF. DNA for the CDR3: TGTGCCAGCAGTTTTTCCGGGACCTTCAATTCACCCCTCCACTTT.

The chain employs TRBV13 and TRBJ1-2; possibly TRBD1 for D (6 bases). V was pared by 5 bases and J by 2 bases, with 9 bases between. The CDR3 sequence is 13 residues long. CDR1 PRHDT and CDR2 FYEKMQ come from the germline V gene (reference sequence). The CDR3: CASSRGGNYGYTF. The CDR3 nucleotides are TGTGCCAGCAGCCGAGGGGGGAACTATGGCTACACCTTC. Complete variable domain (other parts from reference TRBV13 and TRBJ1-2): AAGVIQSPRHLIKEKRETATLKCYPIPRHDTVYWYQQGPGQDPQFLISFYEKMQSDKGSIPDRFSAQQFSDYHSELNMSSLELGDSALYFCASSRGGNYGYTFGSGTRLTVV.

This chain joins TRBV28 and TRBJ1-5, with 7 bases lining up with TRBD1. The CDR3 length is 14 residues. Per germline, CDR1 MDHEN and CDR2 SYDVKM. V gave up 7 bases and J gave up 9 bases; unmatched junction bases: 12. The CDR3 loop reads CASTEGQSDRPQHF. Written as DNA, the CDR3 is TGTGCCAGCACCGAGGGACAGTCGGATCGGCCCCAGCATTTT.

The rearrangement links TRBV21-1 to TRBJ2-5; the DNA was not compared with TRBD1, the D call given in the table. TRBV21-1 is given as a pseudogene. The CDR3 has 17 residues. The DNA for the CDR3 is TGTGCCAGCAGTTCTAAGGGGGACAGGGTATGTCACGAGACCCAGTACTTC. Translating gives CASSSKGDRVCHETQYF.

The CDR3 sequence is CASRDDRVDIQYF. The DNA of the CDR3 is TGTGCCAGCAGAGATGACAGGGTTGACATTCAGTACTTC. The V gene is TRBV2, the J gene TRBJ2-4, with TRBD1 matching 7 bases. V lost 6 bases and J lost 8; bases outside the gene matches: 7. Germline V gene lookup returns CDR1 SNHLY and CDR2 FYNNEI. This CDR3 is 13 amino acids long.

The chain recombines TRBV6-1 with TRBJ2-1, with D uncertain. The CDR3 sequence is 16 residues long. The V gene's germline CDR1 is MNHNS and CDR2 SASEGT. Deletions cut 3 bases from V and 2 bases from J, with 14 bases between. This chain's CDR3 is CASSDFGRSPYNEQFF. The DNA of the CDR3 is TGTGCCAGCAGTGATTTCGGGCGGAGCCCCTACAATGAGCAGTTCTTC.

This chain uses TRBV6-5 with TRBJ1-1; D is perhaps TRBD1 (5 bases). The CDR3 sequence is 13 residues long. CDR1 MNHEY and CDR2 SVGAGI come from the germline V gene. The V end lost 6 bases, the J end lost 0 bases, and 8 bases lay between the germline ends. CDR3 sequence (DNA): TGTGCCAGCAGCACAGGAATGAACACTGAAGCTTTCTTT. Amino acid sequence: CASSTGMNTEAFF.

The CDR3 region is CASSPGTIQLLDTQYF. Written as DNA, the CDR3 is TGCGCCAGCAGCCCAGGGACAATCCAATTATTAGATACGCAGTATTTT. The chain uses TRBV5-1 and TRBJ2-3; possibly TRBD1 for D (6 bases). CDR1 SGHRS and CDR2 YFSETQ come from the germline V gene. V was shortened by 4 bases and J by 5 bases, with 20 bases between the two germline ends. The CDR3 consists of 16 residues.

The chain has TRBV19 and TRBJ2-1, with 10 bases identical to TRBD2. The CDR3 is 15 residues long. The germline CDR1 and CDR2 sequences are LNHDA and SQIVND (reference sequence). V shed 4 bases, J shed 3 bases, and the junction held 3 bases outside the gene matches. As DNA, the CDR3 is TGTGCCAGTAGTACCCGGACTAGCGGCTACAATGAGCAGTTCTTC. Protein product: CASSTRTSGYNEQFF. Combining the CDR3 with reference TRBV19 and TRBJ2-1 gives the whole variable domain DGGITQSPKYLFRKEGQNVTLSCEQNLNHDAMYWYRQDPGQGLRLIYYSQIVNDFQKGDIAEGYSVSREKKESFPLTVTSAQKNPTAFYLCASSTRTSGYNEQFFGPGTRLTVL.

The J gene is TRBJ2-7, the V gene TRBV6-5; no clear D. In germline, CDR1 is MNHEY, CDR2 SVGAGI. The CDR3 covers 13 residues. V dropped 6 bases and J dropped 2 bases, with 11 bases sitting between them. This CDR3 is CASRRGHTYEQYF. The CDR3 DNA is TGTGCCAGCAGACGAGGTCATACCTACGAGCAGTACTTC.

The rearrangement uses TRBV30 and TRBJ1-1, with D tentatively TRBD1 (5 bases). Per the germline V gene, CDR1 is GTSNPN and CDR2 is SVGIG (reference sequence). This CDR3 is 15 amino acids long. V was clipped by 5 bases and J by 0 bases, with 16 bases between them. The CDR3 loop reads CAWVRYRGMNTEAFF. In nucleotides, the CDR3 is TGTGCCTGGGTTCGGTATAGGGGCATGAACACTGAAGCTTTCTTT.

This clone appeared once. The CDR3 DNA is TGTGCCAGTAGGCGGACAGGGGGCGCATTCGAGCAGTACTTC. This gives the protein CASRRTGGAFEQYF. The rearrangement links TRBV19 to TRBJ2-7, with 11 bases aligning to TRBD1. The CDR3 runs to 14 residues. CDR1 and CDR2 (germline): LNHDA, SQIVND (reference sequence). V lost 6 bases and J lost 6; bases outside the gene matches: 7.

The chain couples TRBV5-5 to TRBJ2-1; D not certain. Germline lookup yields CDR1 SGHKS and CDR2 YYEKEE (reference sequence). This CDR3 has 14 residues. Trimming took off 3 bases at V and 4 bases at J, with 11 bases between the two ends. The CDR3 loop is CASSSYHPYNEQFF. CDR3 nucleotides: TGTGCCAGCAGCTCATACCACCCTTACAATGAGCAGTTCTTC.

This clone was seen a few times. The V gene is TRBV11-3, the J gene TRBJ2-7; D not certain. Germline CDR1 reads SGHNT; CDR2 reads YENEEA. CDR3 length: 13 amino acids. V was shortened by 0 bases and J by 5 bases, with 8 bases between the two germline ends. The CDR3 coding sequence is TGTGCCAGCAGCTTAGAGGGTGGAGACGAGCAGTACTTC. Encoded protein: CASSLEGGDEQYF.

The V gene is TRBV6-1, the J gene TRBJ2-5; 9 bases line up with TRBD2. Matching the DNA end better, TRBJ2-7 makes the J call doubtful. This CDR3 contains 14 residues. CDR1 is MNHNS and CDR2 is SASEGT in the germline V gene. The CDR3 here is CASSGTSDSYEQYF. CDR3 coding DNA: TGTGCCAGCAGTGGGACTAGCGACTCCTACGAGCAGTACTTC.

The chain is built from TRBV9 and TRBJ1-4; 11 bases fit TRBD1. Germline assignment: CDR1 SGDLS and CDR2 YYNGEE. The CDR3 sequence is 15 residues long. The ends lost 2 bases at V and 7 bases at J; junction bases unmatched: 4. Here the CDR3 reads CASSVRGTGGEKLFF. CDR3 DNA: TGTGCCAGCAGCGTCCGGGGGACAGGGGGTGAAAAACTGTTTTTT.

The chain recombines TRBV28 with TRBJ1-5, with 7 bases lining up with TRBD1. The CDR3 is made up of 15 amino acids. J gave up 1 base and V 6 bases, and 6 bases lay outside the gene matches. CDR1 is MDHEN and CDR2 is SYDVKM in the germline V gene. The CDR3 DNA is TGTGCCAGCAGAGGCGGCAGGGGGAGCAATCAGCCCCAGCATTTT. Amino acids: CASRGGRGSNQPQHF.

The gene calls are TRBV5-1 and TRBJ2-5; D not resolved. Trimming took off 4 bases at V and 5 bases at J, with 12 bases between the two ends. CDR1 is SGHRS, CDR2 YFSETQ, per germline. The CDR3 contains 13 residues. This chain's CDR3 is CASSPHLLETQYF. The CDR3 DNA is TGCGCCAGCAGCCCCCACCTTTTGGAGACCCAGTACTTC.

Only a few counts were recorded for this clone. DNA for the CDR3: TGCAGCGTTGTAAGCCGGTATGGCTACACCTTC. It specifies CSVVSRYGYTF. J is TRBJ1-2 and V is TRBV29-1, with no clear D. The germline gives CDR1 SQVTM, CDR2 ANQGSEA. V was trimmed by 4 bases and J by 5 bases, leaving 8 bases between them. The CDR3 is made up of 11 amino acids. Variable domain in full (rest from reference TRBV29-1 and TRBJ1-2): SAVISQKPSRDICQRGTSLTIQCQVDSQVTMMFWYRQQPGQSLTLIATANQGSEATYESGFVIDKFPISRPNLTFSTLTVSNMSPEDSSIYLCSVVSRYGYTFGSGTRLTVV.

The chain is built from TRBV27 and TRBJ2-7, with 7 bases fitting TRBD1. V gave up 7 bases and J gave up 5 bases; unmatched junction bases: 11. CDR3 length: 14 residues. Germline lookup yields CDR1 MNHEY and CDR2 SMNVEV (reference sequence). CDR3 loop: CASTKSDRVNEQYF. DNA for the CDR3: TGTGCCAGCACCAAGAGCGACAGGGTCAACGAGCAGTACTTC.

The rearrangement links TRBV7-2 to TRBJ2-7, with 7 bases identical to TRBD2. V shed 4 bases, J shed 0 bases, and the junction held 6 bases outside the gene matches. Germline CDR1 SGHTA, CDR2 FQGNSA. The CDR3 is 15 amino acids. Here the CDR3 DNA reads TGTGCCAGCAGCTCCTCTGGCGGGAGCTCCTACGAGCAGTACTTC. It encodes CASSSSGGSSYEQYF.

This clone was seen just once. The V and J genes are TRBV6-1 and TRBJ2-7; 7 bases are a match to TRBD1. The CDR3 runs 14 residues. With 4 bases clipped from V and 2 bases from J, the junction kept 5 bases outside the gene matches. CDR1 and CDR2 (germline): MNHNS, SASEGT. In nucleotides, the CDR3 is TGTGCCAGCAGTGGTTCGACAGGGCCCTACGAGCAGTACTTC. This codes for CASSGSTGPYEQYF.

This clone has more than one count but fewer than ten. The chain recombines TRBV15 with TRBJ2-7; no reliable D call. Germline loops: CDR1 LNHNV, CDR2 YYDKDF (reference sequence). The CDR3 runs 15 residues. Trimming removed 1 base from V and 4 bases from J, with 14 bases in between. CDR3 bases: TGTGCCACCAGCAGAGTTGCCACCACCAGTTACGAGCAGTACTTC. Translating it yields CATSRVATTSYEQYF.